This T cell receptor beta chain is drawn from a study of shared clonotypes between healthy human individuals. Study context: The study used three CD4 naive, three CD4 memory, two CD8 naive and one CD8 memory plate per donor.

As concerns this clone: A read error may produce the germline difference seen at one junction end.

This table comes from immunoSEQ multiplex PCR, and its TCRdb copy is limited to in-frame clones, with some not included. The top ten clones hold approximately 0.4% of a sample with 2 million to 2.5 million clones, roughly 93% of them seen once. The CDR3 runs to 9 residues. Looked up from germline, CDR1 is LNHDA and CDR2 is SQIVND (reference sequence). The rearrangement joins TRBV19 to TRBJ2-7, with D maybe TRBD2 (5 bases). The origin of this receptor is a man aged 18-30 years in good health. Some clones in this sample may be carry-over from other donors' samples. Sequenced material: naive CD4+ T cells from PBMCs. The sample's subset: CD45RA+ positively selected. The CDR3 DNA reads TGTGCCAGAAACTTAAGGAGGAGATTC. Its protein product is CARNLRRRF.